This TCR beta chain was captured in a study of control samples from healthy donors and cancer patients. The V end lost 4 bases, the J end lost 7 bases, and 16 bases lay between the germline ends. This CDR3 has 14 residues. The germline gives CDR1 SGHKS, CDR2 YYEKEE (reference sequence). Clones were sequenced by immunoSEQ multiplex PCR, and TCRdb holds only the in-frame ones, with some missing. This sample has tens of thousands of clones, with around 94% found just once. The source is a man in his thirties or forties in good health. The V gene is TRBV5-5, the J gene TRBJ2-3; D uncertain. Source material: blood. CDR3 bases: TGTGCCAGCAGCACCGGACCCACGGATAATACGCAGTATTTT. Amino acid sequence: CASSTGPTDNTQYF.